This TCR beta chain was captured in a study of glioma-infiltrating T cells after dendritic cell vaccination. Findings and caveats of the study: TCR clonality showed no direct relationship with survival.

This clone showed up just a few times. No antigen is known for it. Primers: 60 V beta forward and 13 J beta reverse. The assay was immunoSEQ multiplex PCR, and TCRdb's table has in-frame clones only and misses some. This sample has roughly 100,000 clones, with roughly 90% found just once. Time point described: after dendritic cell vaccination, including at tumor progression/relapse. With V trimmed by 0 bases and J by 5 bases, 4 bases remained unmatched. This CDR3 is 15 amino acids long. CDR1 and CDR2 from the germline V gene are MNHEY and SMNVEV (reference sequence). Sequenced here: blood, sampled after dendritic cell vaccination. The V call is TRBV27, the J call TRBJ2-1, with 7 bases lining up with TRBD1. The sequence derives from a human donor with glioblastoma. CDR3: CASSLSWTGHNEQFF. CDR3 DNA: TGTGCCAGCAGTTTATCGTGGACAGGACACAATGAGCAGTTCTTC.